The clone carrying this TCR beta chain was counted only a few times. Its antigen is currently unknown. TCR beta CDR3 regions were amplified from RNA transcripts. Carried out on the TCR CDR3, a first-round RT-PCR used the HTBI primer set. TCRdb reprocessed the multiplex PCR reads via MiXCR and lists one record per CDR3 protein. The sample holds around 340,000 distinct CDR3 sequences; 15% to 20% are singletons and the top ten take roughly 49%. This sample was included in a study of T cells in Graves' hyperthyroidism and ophthalmopathy. Study outcomes and limitations: Most expanded thyroid clonotypes above 0.001 also appeared in blood.

Any patient presenting with uncontrolled infection, other autoimmune disease, pregnancy or lactation was left out. Every diagnosis used clinical symptoms, serum thyroxine and TRAb, thyroid ultrasound and orbital computed tomography. With 11 bases clipped from V and 6 bases from J, the junction kept 13 bases outside the gene matches. The length of the CDR3 is 14 residues. Germline CDR1 reads MNHNS; CDR2 reads SASEGT. The source material was blood. The chain has TRBV6-1 and TRBJ2-1, with 7 bases that match TRBD1. The clonotype comes from a woman between 50 and 59 years old with Graves' hyperthyroidism. The CDR3 DNA is TGTGCCGGGCTAGACAGGGCGTGGGGCAATGAGCAGTTCTTC. Translation: CAGLDRAWGNEQFF.